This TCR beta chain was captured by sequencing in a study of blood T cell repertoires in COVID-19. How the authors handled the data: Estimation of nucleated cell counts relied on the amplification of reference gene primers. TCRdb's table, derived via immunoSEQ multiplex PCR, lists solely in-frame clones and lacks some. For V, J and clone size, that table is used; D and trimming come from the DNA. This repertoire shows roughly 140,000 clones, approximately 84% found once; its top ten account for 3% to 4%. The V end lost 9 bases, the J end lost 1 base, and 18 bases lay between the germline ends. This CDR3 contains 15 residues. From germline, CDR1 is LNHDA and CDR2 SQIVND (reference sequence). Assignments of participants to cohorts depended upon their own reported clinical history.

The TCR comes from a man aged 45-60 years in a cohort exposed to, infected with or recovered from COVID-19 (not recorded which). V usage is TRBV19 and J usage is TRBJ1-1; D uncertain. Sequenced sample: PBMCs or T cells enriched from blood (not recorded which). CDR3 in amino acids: CASKVRSRGNTEAFF. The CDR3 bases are TGTGCCAGCAAGGTGAGATCCCGGGGGAACACTGAAGCTTTCTTT.